This TCR beta chain emerged from a study of blood T cell repertoires in COVID-19. Participant reports of clinical history set cohort assignment. Recovery meant two consecutive negative NP/OP PCR tests, professional clearance, or resolved symptoms. Source study methods: Amplification with reference gene primers provided the estimates of nucleated cell counts. Method: immunoSEQ multiplex PCR; TCRdb's copy keeps in-frame clones and lacks some. Clonal size and the V and J genes are those of that table, whereas D and trimming came from the DNA. The table has under 150,000 clones, approximately 86% seen once. There are 16 residues in the CDR3. With 2 bases clipped from V and 5 bases from J, the junction kept 7 bases outside the gene matches. Germline CDR1 and CDR2: SQVTM and ANQGSEA.

The receptor was isolated from a woman in her forties or fifties who had recovered from COVID-19. This sequence joins TRBV29-1 and TRBJ2-3; 13 positions match TRBD2. The sequenced material came from PBMCs or T cells enriched from blood (not recorded which). This CDR3 reads CSVETPWTSGGDTQYF. Written as DNA, the CDR3 is TGCAGCGTTGAAACACCCTGGACTAGCGGGGGAGATACGCAGTATTTT.